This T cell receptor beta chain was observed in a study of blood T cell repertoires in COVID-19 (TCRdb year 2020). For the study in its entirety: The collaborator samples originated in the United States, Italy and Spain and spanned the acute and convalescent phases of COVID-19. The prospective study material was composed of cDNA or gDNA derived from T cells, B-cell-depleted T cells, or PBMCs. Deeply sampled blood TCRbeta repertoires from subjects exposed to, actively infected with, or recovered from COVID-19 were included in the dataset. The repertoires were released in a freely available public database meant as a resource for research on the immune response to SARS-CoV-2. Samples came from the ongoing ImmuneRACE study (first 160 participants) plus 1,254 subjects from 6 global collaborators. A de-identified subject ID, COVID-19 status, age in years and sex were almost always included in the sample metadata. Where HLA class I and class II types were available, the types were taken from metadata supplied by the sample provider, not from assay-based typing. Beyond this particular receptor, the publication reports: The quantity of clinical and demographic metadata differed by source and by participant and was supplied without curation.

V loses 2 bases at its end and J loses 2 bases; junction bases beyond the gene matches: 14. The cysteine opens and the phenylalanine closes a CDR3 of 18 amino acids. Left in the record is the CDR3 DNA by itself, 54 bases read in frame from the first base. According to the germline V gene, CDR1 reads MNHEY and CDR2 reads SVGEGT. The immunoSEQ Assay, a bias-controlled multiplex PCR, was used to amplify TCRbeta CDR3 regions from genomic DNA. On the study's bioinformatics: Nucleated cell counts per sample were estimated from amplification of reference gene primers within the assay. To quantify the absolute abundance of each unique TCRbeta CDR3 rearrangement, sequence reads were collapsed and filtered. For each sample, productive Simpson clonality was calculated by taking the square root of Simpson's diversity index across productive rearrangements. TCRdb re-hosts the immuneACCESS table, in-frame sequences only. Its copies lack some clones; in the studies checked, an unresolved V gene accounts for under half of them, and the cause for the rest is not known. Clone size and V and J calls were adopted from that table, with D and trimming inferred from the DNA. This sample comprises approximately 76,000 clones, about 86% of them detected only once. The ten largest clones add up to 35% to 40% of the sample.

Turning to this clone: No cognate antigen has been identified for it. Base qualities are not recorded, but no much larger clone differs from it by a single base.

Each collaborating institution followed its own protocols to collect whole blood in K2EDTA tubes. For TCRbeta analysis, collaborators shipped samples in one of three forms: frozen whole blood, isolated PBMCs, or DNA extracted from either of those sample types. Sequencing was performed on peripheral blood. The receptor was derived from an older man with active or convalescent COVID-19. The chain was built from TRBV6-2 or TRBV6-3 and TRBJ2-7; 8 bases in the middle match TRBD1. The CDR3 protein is CASSYTDSPDRVTYEQYF. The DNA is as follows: TGTGCCAGCAGTTACACCGACAGTCCGGACAGGGTAACCTACGAGCAGTACTTC.